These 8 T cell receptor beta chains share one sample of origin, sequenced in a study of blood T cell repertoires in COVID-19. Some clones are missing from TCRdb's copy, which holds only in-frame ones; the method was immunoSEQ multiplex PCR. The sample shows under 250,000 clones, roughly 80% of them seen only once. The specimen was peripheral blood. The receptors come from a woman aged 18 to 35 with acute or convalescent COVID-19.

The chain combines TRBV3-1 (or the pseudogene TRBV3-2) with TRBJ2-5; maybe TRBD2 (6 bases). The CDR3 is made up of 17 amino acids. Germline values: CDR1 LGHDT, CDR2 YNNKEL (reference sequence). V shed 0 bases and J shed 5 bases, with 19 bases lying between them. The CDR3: CASSQDLDSGAVETQYF. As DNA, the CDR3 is TGTGCCAGCAGCCAAGATCTGGATAGCGGAGCCGTGGAGACCCAGTACTTC.

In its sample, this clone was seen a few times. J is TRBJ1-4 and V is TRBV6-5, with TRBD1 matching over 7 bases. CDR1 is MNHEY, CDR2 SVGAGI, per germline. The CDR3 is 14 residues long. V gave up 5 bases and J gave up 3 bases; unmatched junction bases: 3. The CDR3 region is CASSTGTANEKLFF. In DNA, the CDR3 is TGTGCCAGCAGTACGGGGACAGCTAATGAAAAACTGTTTTTT.

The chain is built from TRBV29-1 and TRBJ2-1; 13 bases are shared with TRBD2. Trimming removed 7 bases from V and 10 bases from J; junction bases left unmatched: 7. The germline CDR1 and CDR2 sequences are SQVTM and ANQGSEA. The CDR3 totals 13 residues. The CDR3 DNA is TGCAGCGGAACTAGCGGGAGGGCCAAGGAGCAGTTCTTC. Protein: CSGTSGRAKEQFF.

CDR3 nucleotides: TGTGCCAGCAGGGGGCTCGTCGGCACAGATACGCAGTATTTT. It encodes CASRGLVGTDTQYF. The rearrangement uses TRBV28 and TRBJ2-3, with a possible D match to TRBD1 (5 bases). V was pared by 6 bases and J by 1 base, with 11 bases between. The CDR3 is 14 residues long. Germline V gives CDR1 MDHEN, CDR2 SYDVKM.

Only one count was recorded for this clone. CDR3 nucleotide sequence: TGTGCCACCAGCAGAGCCCTCCTGCAGGGGTACGAGCAGTACTTC. It codes for CATSRALLQGYEQYF. The genes are TRBV15 and TRBJ2-7; D is perhaps TRBD1 (6 bases). Germline V gives CDR1 LNHNV, CDR2 YYDKDF (reference sequence). V was trimmed by 1 base and J by 4 bases, leaving 14 bases between them. This CDR3 region has 15 residues.

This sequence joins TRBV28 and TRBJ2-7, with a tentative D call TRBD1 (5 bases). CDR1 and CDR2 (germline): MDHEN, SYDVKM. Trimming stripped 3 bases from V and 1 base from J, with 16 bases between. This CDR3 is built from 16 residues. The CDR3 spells CASSFPRGGPSYEQYF. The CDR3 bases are TGTGCCAGCAGTTTCCCAAGGGGTGGGCCTTCCTACGAGCAGTACTTC.

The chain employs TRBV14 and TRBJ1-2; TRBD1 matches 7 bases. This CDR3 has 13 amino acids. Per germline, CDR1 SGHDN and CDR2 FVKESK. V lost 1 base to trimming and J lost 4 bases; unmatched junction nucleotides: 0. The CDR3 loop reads CASSQGQGYGYTF. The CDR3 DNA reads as TGTGCCAGCAGCCAAGGACAGGGCTATGGCTACACCTTC.

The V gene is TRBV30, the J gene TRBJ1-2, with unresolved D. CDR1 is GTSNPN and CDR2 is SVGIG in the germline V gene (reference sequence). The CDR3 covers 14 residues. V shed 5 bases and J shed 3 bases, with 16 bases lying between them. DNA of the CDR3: TGTGCCTGGTGGCATCGCGGCACCGACTATGGCTACACCTTC. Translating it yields CAWWHRGTDYGYTF.